These 16 T cell receptor beta chains share one sample of origin, sequenced in a study of graft-versus-host responses after intestinal transplantation (dated by TCRdb to about 2021). Library preparation used the immunoSEQ multiplex PCR assay. Drawn from immuneACCESS, this table holds only the in-frame rearrangements with V and J called that TCRdb kept. Clones are partly lost; checked studies trace under half to an unresolved V gene and leave the rest unexplained. For this sample the table gives tens of thousands of clones, of which roughly nine tenths were detected only once. The top ten clones comprise roughly 2.6% of the sample. The time point tag for this specimen amounts to: cells obtained before transplantation from donor or recipient. No antigen has been identified for these receptors. Sequences were derived from unstimulated CD8+ T cells sorted from spleen or lymph node cells, sampled before intestinal transplant. These receptor sequences come from a human donor who received an intestinal transplant.

V usage is TRBV28 and J usage is TRBJ2-7; 7 bases are shared with TRBD2. The CDR3 length is 15 residues. With 2 bases clipped from V and 6 bases from J, the junction kept 10 bases outside the gene matches. Per germline, CDR1 MDHEN and CDR2 SYDVKM. This CDR3 reads CASSLRGLEYGEQYF. The CDR3 DNA follows: TGTGCCAGCAGTTTAAGAGGACTAGAGTACGGCGAGCAGTACTTC.

The chain employs TRBV11-2 and TRBJ2-7; D is undetermined. There are 13 residues in the CDR3. V lost 1 base and J 7 bases, leaving 11 bases between the germline ends. The germline V gene encodes CDR1 SGHAT and CDR2 FQNNGV. CDR3 bases: TGTGCCAGCAGCTTAGTGTTTCGGTTTGAGCAGTACTTC. This translates into CASSLVFRFEQYF.

This chain uses TRBV29-1 with TRBJ2-3, with TRBD2 identical over 13 bases. This CDR3 comprises 17 residues. Germline-derived CDR1 and CDR2 are SQVTM and ANQGSEA. V was clipped by 0 bases and J by 2 bases; unmatched bases: 5. The CDR3 protein is CSVEDLLAGGNTDTQYF. DNA for the CDR3: TGCAGCGTTGAAGATCTACTAGCGGGGGGGAACACAGATACGCAGTATTTT.

In DNA form, the CDR3 reads TGTGCCAGCAGTCCCTCCCAAGGCGGGGAGACCCAGTACTTC. Residues: CASSPSQGGETQYF. This sequence joins TRBV27 and TRBJ2-5, with D possibly TRBD2 on 5 matching bases. From germline, CDR1 is MNHEY and CDR2 SMNVEV (reference sequence). V dropped 5 bases and J dropped 5 bases, with 15 bases sitting between them. The CDR3 runs to 14 residues.

The CDR3 coding sequence is TGTGCCAGCAGTTACTCGAAGGCAGGGGATCAGCCCCAGCATTTT. Encoded protein: CASSYSKAGDQPQHF. This rearrangement joins TRBV6-5 to TRBJ1-5, with D maybe TRBD1 (6 bases). Germline V gene data show CDR1 as MNHEY and CDR2 as SVGAGI. The CDR3 is 15 residues long. Between the trimmed V and J ends, which lost 0 bases and 5 bases, there was a span of 11 bases.

This clone showed up just a few times. This chain links TRBV5-1 with TRBJ2-3; TRBD2 matches at 9 bases. Per germline, CDR1 SGHRS and CDR2 YFSETQ. Trimming at V came to 5 bases and at J to 2 bases, leaving 9 bases not matched to a gene. The length of the CDR3 is 16 residues. The CDR3 nucleotides are TGCGCCAGCAGGGGGCATCTAGCGGGGTTCACAGATACGCAGTATTTT. This sequence encodes CASRGHLAGFTDTQYF.

The V call is TRBV10-3, the J call TRBJ2-1; D gene ambiguous. CDR1 is ENHRY, CDR2 SYGVKD, per germline. Trimming removed 7 bases from V and 11 bases from J, with 12 bases in between. The CDR3 sequence is 11 residues long. The CDR3 here is CAITNHGKQFF. In nucleotides, the CDR3 is TGTGCCATCACCAACCATGGCAAGCAGTTCTTC.

This clone has only one observation. The chain links TRBV5-4 to TRBJ2-7; a possible D gene is TRBD1 (6 bases). From germline, CDR1 is SGHNT and CDR2 YYREEE (reference sequence). V lost 0 bases and J 7 bases, leaving 11 bases between the germline ends. This CDR3 comprises 13 residues. CDR3 amino acids: CASSLDRAGEQYF. CDR3 DNA: TGTGCCAGCAGCTTGGACAGGGCAGGGGAGCAGTACTTC.

CDR3 region: CSFLREGPATDTQYF. Written as DNA, the CDR3 is TGCAGCTTCCTGCGGGAGGGCCCGGCCACAGATACGCAGTATTTT. The gene calls are TRBV29-1 and TRBJ2-3; 9 bases are shared with TRBD2. CDR3 length: 15 residues. J gave up 2 bases and V 8 bases, and 11 bases lay outside the gene matches. The germline V gene encodes CDR1 SQVTM and CDR2 ANQGSEA.

The chain couples TRBV7-2 to TRBJ2-7; 11 bases fit TRBD2. From germline, CDR1 is SGHTA and CDR2 FQGNSA. J lost 2 bases, V lost 5 bases, and 5 bases had no gene match. CDR3 length: 15 residues. CDR3 sequence: CASSPGGLAAYEQYF. For the CDR3, the DNA is TGTGCCAGCAGCCCAGGGGGACTAGCGGCCTACGAGCAGTACTTC.

The chain has TRBV28 and TRBJ2-7; 7 positions agree with TRBD1. The CDR3 spans 15 residues. V was clipped by 3 bases and J by 4 bases; unmatched bases: 9. Germline V gene sequence: CDR1 MDHEN, CDR2 SYDVKM. The CDR3 DNA follows: TGTGCCAGCAGTTTTACAGGGGATTTGGGATACGAGCAGTACTTC. As protein: CASSFTGDLGYEQYF.

This clone was observed a single time. The V gene is TRBV5-1, the J gene TRBJ2-1; D not certain. CDR3 length: 14 residues. Germline values: CDR1 SGHRS, CDR2 YFSETQ. V was trimmed by 4 bases and J by 9 bases, leaving 17 bases between them. CDR3 DNA: TGCGCCAGCAGCCCTCCGGCTAGAACGGGTGAGCAGTTCTTC. This gives the protein CASSPPARTGEQFF.

This chain uses TRBV5-1 with TRBJ2-7; TRBD2 is a possible D gene (5 bases). Germline V gene sequence: CDR1 SGHRS, CDR2 YFSETQ. V lost 0 bases to trimming and J lost 0 bases, with 16 bases between them. CDR3 size: 17 residues. This CDR3 is CASSLADGLPDSYEQYF. CDR3 nucleotide sequence: TGCGCCAGCAGCTTGGCCGACGGACTTCCCGACTCCTACGAGCAGTACTTC.

The rearrangement uses TRBV5-4 and TRBJ2-3; no clear D. CDR3 length: 12 amino acids. From germline, CDR1 is SGHNT and CDR2 YYREEE (reference sequence). Trimming took 0 bases from V and 5 from J, leaving 4 bases between them. In nucleotides, the CDR3 is TGTGCCAGCAGCTTGGCCAAAGATACGCAGTATTTT. Its translation is CASSLAKDTQYF.

This chain uses TRBV19 with TRBJ1-1; no reliable D call. The V end lost 3 bases, the J end lost 11 bases, and 13 bases lay between the germline ends. Per germline, CDR1 LNHDA and CDR2 SQIVND (reference sequence). The CDR3 is 12 amino acids. CDR3 DNA: TGTGCCAGTAGTATTGGCGACATTTTGGCTTTCTTT. It specifies CASSIGDILAFF. The complete variable domain, with remaining parts taken from reference TRBV19 and TRBJ1-1, reads DGGITQSPKYLFRKEGQNVTLSCEQNLNHDAMYWYRQDPGQGLRLIYYSQIVNDFQKGDIAEGYSVSREKKESFPLTVTSAQKNPTAFYLCASSIGDILAFFGQGTRLTVV.

CDR3 protein: CASSLEREVNEQYF. The DNA of the CDR3 is TGTGCCAGCAGCTTAGAGCGGGAGGTTAACGAGCAGTACTTC. V gene TRBV7-2 combines with J gene TRBJ2-7; 9 nucleotides line up with TRBD2. The germline CDR1 and CDR2 sequences are SGHTA and FQGNSA. Unmatched junction bases numbered 3, after V lost 1 base and J lost 5 bases. The CDR3 runs 14 residues.